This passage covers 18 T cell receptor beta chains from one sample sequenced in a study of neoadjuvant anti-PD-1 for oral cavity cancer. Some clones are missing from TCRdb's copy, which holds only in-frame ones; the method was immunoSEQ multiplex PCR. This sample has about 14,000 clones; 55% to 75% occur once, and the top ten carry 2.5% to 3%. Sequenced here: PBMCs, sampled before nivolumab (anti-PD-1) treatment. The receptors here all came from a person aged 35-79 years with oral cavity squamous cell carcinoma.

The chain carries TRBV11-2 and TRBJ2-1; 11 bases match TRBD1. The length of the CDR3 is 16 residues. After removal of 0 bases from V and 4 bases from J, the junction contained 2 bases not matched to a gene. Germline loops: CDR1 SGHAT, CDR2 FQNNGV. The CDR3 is CASSLDGTGGYNEQFF. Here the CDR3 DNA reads TGTGCCAGCAGCTTAGATGGGACAGGGGGATACAATGAGCAGTTCTTC.

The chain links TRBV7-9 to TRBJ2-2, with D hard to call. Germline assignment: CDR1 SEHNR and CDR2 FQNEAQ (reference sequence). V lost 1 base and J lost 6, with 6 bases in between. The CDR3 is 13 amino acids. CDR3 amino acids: CASSLGVAGELFF. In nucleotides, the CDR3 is TGTGCCAGCAGCTTAGGGGTTGCCGGGGAGCTGTTTTTT.

In nucleotides, the CDR3 is TGTGCCAGCAGTAAGGACAGCTACAATGAGCAGTTCTTC. It codes for CASSKDSYNEQFF. The rearrangement uses TRBV6-6 and TRBJ2-1; a possible D gene is TRBD1 (6 bases). Trimming left V 5 bases short and J 3 bases short, with 8 bases between. From germline, CDR1 is MNHNY and CDR2 SVGAGI (reference sequence). The CDR3 runs to 13 residues.

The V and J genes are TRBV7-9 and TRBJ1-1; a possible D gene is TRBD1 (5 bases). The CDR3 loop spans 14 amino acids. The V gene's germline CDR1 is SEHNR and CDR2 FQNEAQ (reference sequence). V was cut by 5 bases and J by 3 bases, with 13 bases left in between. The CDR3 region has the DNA TGTGCCAGCAGCAGATTAGACAGATACACTGAAGCTTTCTTT. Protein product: CASSRLDRYTEAFF.

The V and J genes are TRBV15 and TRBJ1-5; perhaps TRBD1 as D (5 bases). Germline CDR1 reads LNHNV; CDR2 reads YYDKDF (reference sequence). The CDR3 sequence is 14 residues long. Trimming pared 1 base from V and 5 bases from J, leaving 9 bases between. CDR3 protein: CATSRGGGDQPQHF. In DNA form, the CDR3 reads TGTGCCACCAGCAGAGGAGGAGGGGATCAGCCCCAGCATTTT.

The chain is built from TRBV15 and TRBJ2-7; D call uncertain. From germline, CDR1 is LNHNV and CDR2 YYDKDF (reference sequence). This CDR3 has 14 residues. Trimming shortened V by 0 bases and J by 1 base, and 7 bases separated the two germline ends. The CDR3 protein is CATSRESWSYEQYF. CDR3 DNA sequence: TGTGCCACCAGCAGAGAGTCCTGGTCCTACGAGCAGTACTTC.

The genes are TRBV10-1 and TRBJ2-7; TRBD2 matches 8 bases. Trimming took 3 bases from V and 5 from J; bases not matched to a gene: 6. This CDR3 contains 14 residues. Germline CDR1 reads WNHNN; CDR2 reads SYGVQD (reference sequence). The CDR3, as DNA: TGCGCCAGCAGTGACGCCGGGACTAGTAACGAGCAGTACTTC. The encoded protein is CASSDAGTSNEQYF.

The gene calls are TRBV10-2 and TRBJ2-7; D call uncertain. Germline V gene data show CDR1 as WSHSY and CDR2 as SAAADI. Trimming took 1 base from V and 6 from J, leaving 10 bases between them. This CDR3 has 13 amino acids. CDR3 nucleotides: TGCGCCAGCAGTGAGTTGGGAACTCGCGAGCAGTACTTC. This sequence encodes CASSELGTREQYF.

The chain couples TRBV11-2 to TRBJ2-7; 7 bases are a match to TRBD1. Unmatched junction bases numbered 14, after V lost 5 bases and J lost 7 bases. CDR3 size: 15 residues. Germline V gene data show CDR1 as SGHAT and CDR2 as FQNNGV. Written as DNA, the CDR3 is TGTGCCAGCAGCGTTACCGGGACAGCCACCGCGGAGCAGTACTTC. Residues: CASSVTGTATAEQYF.

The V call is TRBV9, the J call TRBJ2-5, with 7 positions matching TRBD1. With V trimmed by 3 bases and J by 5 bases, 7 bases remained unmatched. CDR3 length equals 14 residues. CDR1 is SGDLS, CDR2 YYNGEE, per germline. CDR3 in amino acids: CASSGVLTGETQYF. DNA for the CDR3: TGTGCCAGCAGCGGCGTACTGACAGGGGAGACCCAGTACTTC.

The CDR3 coding sequence is TGTGCCAGCAGAAAACAGGAGTATAGCAATCAGCCCCAGCATTTT. Its translation: CASRKQEYSNQPQHF. V usage is TRBV2 and J usage is TRBJ1-5, with a weak D call TRBD1 (5 bases). CDR1 SNHLY and CDR2 FYNNEI come from the germline V gene. The CDR3 consists of 15 residues. With 6 bases removed from V and 0 bases from J, the gap between germline ends came to 12 bases.

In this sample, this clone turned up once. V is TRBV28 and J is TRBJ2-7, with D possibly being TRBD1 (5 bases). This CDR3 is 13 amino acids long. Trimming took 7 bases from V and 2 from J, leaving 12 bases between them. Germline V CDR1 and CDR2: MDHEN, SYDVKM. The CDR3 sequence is CASIRDSPYEQYF. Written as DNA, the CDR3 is TGTGCCAGCATTCGAGACAGCCCCTACGAGCAGTACTTC.

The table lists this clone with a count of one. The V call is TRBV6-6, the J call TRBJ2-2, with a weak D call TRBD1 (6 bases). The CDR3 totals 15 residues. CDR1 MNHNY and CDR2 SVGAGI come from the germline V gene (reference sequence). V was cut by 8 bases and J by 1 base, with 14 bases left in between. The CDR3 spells CASHLSGENTGELFF. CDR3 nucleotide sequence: TGTGCCAGCCACTTGTCAGGGGAGAACACCGGGGAGCTGTTTTTT.

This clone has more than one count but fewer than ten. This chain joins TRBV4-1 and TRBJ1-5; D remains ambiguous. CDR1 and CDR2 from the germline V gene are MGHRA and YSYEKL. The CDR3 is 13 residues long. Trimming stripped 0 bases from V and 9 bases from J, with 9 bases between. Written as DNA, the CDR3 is TGCGCCAGCAGCCAAGATTTCCTAGTGCCCCAGCATTTT. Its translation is CASSQDFLVPQHF.

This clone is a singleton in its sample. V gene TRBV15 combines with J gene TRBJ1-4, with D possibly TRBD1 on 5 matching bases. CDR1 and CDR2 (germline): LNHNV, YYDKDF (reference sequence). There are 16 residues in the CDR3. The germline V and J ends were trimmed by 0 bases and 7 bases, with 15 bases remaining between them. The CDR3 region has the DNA TGTGCCACCAGCAGAGATAACGGGGCACGAGGTGAAAAACTGTTTTTT. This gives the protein CATSRDNGARGEKLFF.

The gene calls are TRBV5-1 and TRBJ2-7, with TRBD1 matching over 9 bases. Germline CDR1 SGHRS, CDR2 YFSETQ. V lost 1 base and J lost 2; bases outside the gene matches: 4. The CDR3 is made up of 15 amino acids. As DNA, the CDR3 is TGCGCCAGCAGCTTGTTGGGACAGGGAACCTACGAGCAGTACTTC. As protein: CASSLLGQGTYEQYF.

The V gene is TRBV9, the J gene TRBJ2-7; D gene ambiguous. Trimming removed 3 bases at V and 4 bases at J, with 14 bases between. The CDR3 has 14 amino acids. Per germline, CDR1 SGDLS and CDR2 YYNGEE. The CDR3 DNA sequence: TGTGCCAGCAGCGCCCAACCCACAATTTACGAGCAGTACTTC. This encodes CASSAQPTIYEQYF.

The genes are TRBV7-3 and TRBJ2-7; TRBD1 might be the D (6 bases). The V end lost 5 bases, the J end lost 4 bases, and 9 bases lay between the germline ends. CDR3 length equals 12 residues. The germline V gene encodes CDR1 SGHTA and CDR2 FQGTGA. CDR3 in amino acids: CASSPTGYEQYF. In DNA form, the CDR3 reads TGTGCCAGCAGCCCTACAGGGTACGAGCAGTACTTC.